This T cell receptor (beta chain) came from a study of blood T cell repertoires in COVID-19. Study information: The United States, Italy and Spain were the sources of the acute and convalescent COVID-19 samples. Sample material is recorded as cDNA or gDNA derived from T cells, B-cell-depleted T cells, or PBMCs.

CDR3 length equals 14 residues. V shed 3 bases and J shed 5 bases, with 16 bases lying between them. Germline V gene data show CDR1 as SQVTM and CDR2 as ANQGSEA. As processed by the authors: Reference gene primers were amplified, and this amplification served to estimate nucleated cell counts. Sequencing was performed with immunoSEQ multiplex PCR; in TCRdb, only in-frame clones are kept and a portion is missing. The V and J calls and clone size come from that table; D and trimming were worked out from the DNA. The table lists 90,000 to 130,000 clones, approximately 80% of them singletons. The sample was peripheral blood. This clonotype was obtained from a woman in her seventies with acute or convalescent COVID-19. The J gene is TRBJ1-1, the V gene TRBV29-1, with D perhaps matching TRBD1 (6 bases). The CDR3 loop reads CSVDSQGLGTEAFF. CDR3 sequence (DNA): TGCAGCGTTGACAGTCAGGGGCTGGGGACTGAAGCTTTCTTT.